A selection of T cell receptor beta chains follows, all from one sample in a study of blood T cell repertoires in COVID-19. Repertoires were generated with immunoSEQ multiplex PCR, while TCRdb's copy carries only in-frame clones and drops some. The table includes approximately 160,000 clones, around four fifths detected once. Material for sequencing was PBMCs or T cells enriched from blood (not recorded which). These receptors all come from a woman aged 45-65 years who had recovered from COVID-19. Each CDR3 is given with its conserved first and last residue. Each record gives: J gene, CDR3 length, V gene, D gene, clone size, CDR3 DNA, CDR3 protein. D genes are given only for firm matches. Size values are once, few and many counts, or a class for expanded clones, and some rows have none.

j_gene: TRBJ2-7
len: 11
v_gene: TRBV29-1
d_gene: .
abundance: .
CDR3nt: TGCAGCGTTGTGACACCCTACGAGCAGTACTTC
CDR3aa: CSVVTPYEQYF

j_gene: TRBJ2-3
len: 16
v_gene: TRBV6-5
d_gene: .
abundance: .
CDR3nt: TGTGCCAGCAGTTACTCGGGGGGACGCTACACAGATACGCAGTATTTT
CDR3aa: CASSYSGGRYTDTQYF

j_gene: TRBJ2-1
len: 15
v_gene: TRBV6-2/TRBV6-3
d_gene: TRBD2
abundance: .
CDR3nt: TGTGCCAGCAGTTACTGGCGGGGGGGCCATAATGAGCAGTTCTTC
CDR3aa: CASSYWRGGHNEQFF

j_gene: TRBJ1-1
len: 14
v_gene: TRBV3-1/TRBV3-2
d_gene: .
abundance: .
CDR3nt: TGTGCCAGCAGCCATTTAAGACAGAGCACTGAAGCTTTCTTT
CDR3aa: CASSHLRQSTEAFF

j_gene: TRBJ2-3
len: 14
v_gene: TRBV2
d_gene: TRBD2
abundance: .
CDR3nt: TGTGCCATCACTAGCGGACGATCCACAGATACGCAGTATTTT
CDR3aa: CAITSGRSTDTQYF

j_gene: TRBJ2-5
len: 12
v_gene: TRBV19
d_gene: .
abundance: .
CDR3nt: TGTGCCAGTAGTAGGGCTGGCGAGACCCAGTACTTC
CDR3aa: CASSRAGETQYF

j_gene: TRBJ1-2
len: 13
v_gene: TRBV28
d_gene: .
abundance: .
CDR3nt: TGTGCCAGCAGCACAGGGTATGGCTATGGCTACACCTTC
CDR3aa: CASSTGYGYGYTF

j_gene: TRBJ2-1
len: 15
v_gene: TRBV7-3
d_gene: TRBD2
abundance: .
CDR3nt: TGTGCCAGCAGCTCTACTAGCGGCTCCTACAATGAGCAGTTCTTC
CDR3aa: CASSSTSGSYNEQFF

j_gene: TRBJ1-1
len: 14
v_gene: TRBV7-2
d_gene: .
abundance: .
CDR3nt: TGTGCCAGCAGCTTAGCCACAGGATACACTGAAGCTTTCTTT
CDR3aa: CASSLATGYTEAFF

j_gene: TRBJ1-1
len: 12
v_gene: TRBV19
d_gene: TRBD1
abundance: .
CDR3nt: TGTGCCAGTAGGGACAGGGGGACTGAAGCTTTCTTT
CDR3aa: CASRDRGTEAFF

j_gene: TRBJ2-1
len: 11
v_gene: TRBV19
d_gene: .
abundance: many
CDR3nt: TGTGCCAGCCTAGGGGCCAATGAGCAGTTCTTC
CDR3aa: CASLGANEQFF

j_gene: TRBJ1-1
len: 15
v_gene: TRBV2
d_gene: .
abundance: .
CDR3nt: TGTGCCAGCAGTTTGGTTCGGGGGGCTGGAACTGAAGCTTTCTTT
CDR3aa: CASSLVRGAGTEAFF

j_gene: TRBJ1-1
len: 13
v_gene: TRBV5-4
d_gene: .
abundance: few
CDR3nt: TGTGCCAGCAGCGAATGGGGCCAGATTGAAGCTTTCTTT
CDR3aa: CASSEWGQIEAFF

j_gene: TRBJ2-5
len: 13
v_gene: TRBV19
d_gene: TRBD1
abundance: .
CDR3nt: TGTGCCAGTAGTAGGGACAGGGTACAGACCCAGTACTTC
CDR3aa: CASSRDRVQTQYF

j_gene: TRBJ1-1
len: 13
v_gene: TRBV12-3/TRBV12-4
d_gene: .
abundance: .
CDR3nt: TGTGCCAGCAGTTTAAGGAGAAACACTGAAGCTTTCTTT
CDR3aa: CASSLRRNTEAFF

j_gene: TRBJ1-1
len: 12
v_gene: TRBV2
d_gene: .
abundance: .
CDR3nt: TGTGCCAGCCAGGAGGTGGACACTGAAGCTTTCTTT
CDR3aa: CASQEVDTEAFF

j_gene: TRBJ2-5
len: 15
v_gene: TRBV7-2
d_gene: TRBD2
abundance: .
CDR3nt: TGTGCCAGCAGCCCTAAGCGGGGGTTCCAAGAGACCCAGTACTTC
CDR3aa: CASSPKRGFQETQYF

j_gene: TRBJ1-2
len: 14
v_gene: TRBV19
d_gene: TRBD1
abundance: .
CDR3nt: TGTGCCAGTAGTATCGCGGACAGGGCGAATGGCTACACCTTC
CDR3aa: CASSIADRANGYTF

j_gene: TRBJ2-2
len: 15
v_gene: TRBV28
d_gene: TRBD1
abundance: .
CDR3nt: TGTGCCAGCAGGACGGGACAGGGGGTGGTCGGGGAGCTGTTTTTT
CDR3aa: CASRTGQGVVGELFF

j_gene: TRBJ2-1
len: 16
v_gene: TRBV11-3
d_gene: TRBD2
abundance: .
CDR3nt: TGTGCCAGCAGCTTTGGAAGAGGGAGGGTTGAGAATGAGCAGTTCTTC
CDR3aa: CASSFGRGRVENEQFF

j_gene: TRBJ1-2
len: 10
v_gene: TRBV10-3
d_gene: .
abundance: once
CDR3nt: TGTGCCATCAGGAATCGGGACTACACCTTC
CDR3aa: CAIRNRDYTF

j_gene: TRBJ1-1
len: 13
v_gene: TRBV7-6
d_gene: .
abundance: .
CDR3nt: TGTGCCAGCAGCCGAGGTCCGTCCACTGAAGCTTTCTTT
CDR3aa: CASSRGPSTEAFF

j_gene: TRBJ1-5
len: 12
v_gene: TRBV18
d_gene: .
abundance: .
CDR3nt: TGTGCCAGCTCACCTGGTCGGCAGCCCCAGCATTTT
CDR3aa: CASSPGRQPQHF

j_gene: TRBJ1-2
len: 12
v_gene: TRBV10-3
d_gene: TRBD1
abundance: .
CDR3nt: TGTGCCATCAGTGGGACAGGGGATGGCTACACCTTC
CDR3aa: CAISGTGDGYTF

j_gene: TRBJ2-1
len: 15
v_gene: TRBV7-3
d_gene: .
abundance: once
CDR3nt: TGTGCCAGCAGCTCAGGACTCGGGGGATCGGGGGAGCAGTTCTTC
CDR3aa: CASSSGLGGSGEQFF

j_gene: TRBJ1-6
len: 17
v_gene: TRBV4-2
d_gene: .
abundance: once
CDR3nt: TGTGCCAGCAGCCAAGATTACCCAGGGAACGGAAATTCACCCCTCCACTTT
CDR3aa: CASSQDYPGNGNSPLHF

j_gene: TRBJ2-3
len: 20
v_gene: TRBV6-2/TRBV6-3
d_gene: .
abundance: .
CDR3nt: TGTGCCAGCAGTTACGGCGGACAGGGGATACTAGCGGGGAGCACAGATACGCAGTATTTT
CDR3aa: CASSYGGQGILAGSTDTQYF

j_gene: TRBJ2-3
len: 12
v_gene: TRBV11-2
d_gene: .
abundance: .
CDR3nt: TGTGCCAGCAGCCTCCGGGCAGATACGCAGTATTTT
CDR3aa: CASSLRADTQYF

j_gene: TRBJ2-1
len: 12
v_gene: TRBV2
d_gene: .
abundance: .
CDR3nt: TGTGCCAGCAGTGACGTCTACAATGAGCAGTTCTTC
CDR3aa: CASSDVYNEQFF

j_gene: TRBJ2-3
len: 16
v_gene: TRBV5-1
d_gene: TRBD2
abundance: many
CDR3nt: TGCGCCAGCAGATCTAGCGGGAGGGCCTCGACAGATACGCAGTATTTT
CDR3aa: CASRSSGRASTDTQYF

j_gene: TRBJ2-1
len: 13
v_gene: TRBV7-8
d_gene: .
abundance: .
CDR3nt: TGTGCCAGCAAAGTGAGCTCCTACAATGAGCAGTTCTTC
CDR3aa: CASKVSSYNEQFF

j_gene: TRBJ2-1
len: 11
v_gene: TRBV28
d_gene: .
abundance: .
CDR3nt: TGTGTTTCTAGCTCCTACAATGAGCAGTTCTTC
CDR3aa: CVSSSYNEQFF

j_gene: TRBJ1-6
len: 18
v_gene: TRBV5-8
d_gene: .
abundance: .
CDR3nt: TGTGCCAGCAGCCCTGGACGACTACTTAGCTCCTATAATTCACCCCTCCACTTT
CDR3aa: CASSPGRLLSSYNSPLHF

j_gene: TRBJ1-2
len: 13
v_gene: TRBV25-1
d_gene: TRBD1
abundance: .
CDR3nt: TGTGCCAGCAGTGCTACAGGGGGGTATGGCTACACCTTC
CDR3aa: CASSATGGYGYTF

j_gene: TRBJ2-7
len: 12
v_gene: TRBV5-4
d_gene: .
abundance: .
CDR3nt: TGTGCCAGCAGCTTTTCAGGGAACGAGCAGTACTTC
CDR3aa: CASSFSGNEQYF

j_gene: TRBJ1-2
len: 15
v_gene: TRBV19
d_gene: TRBD1
abundance: .
CDR3nt: TGTGCCAGTAGTGCAACAGGGACAGAACGCTATGGCTACACCTTC
CDR3aa: CASSATGTERYGYTF

j_gene: TRBJ2-7
len: 14
v_gene: TRBV10-3
d_gene: TRBD1
abundance: .
CDR3nt: TGTGCCATCGGGGGGACAGGGTCAGTCAACGAGCAGTACTTC
CDR3aa: CAIGGTGSVNEQYF

j_gene: TRBJ2-3
len: 16
v_gene: TRBV28
d_gene: .
abundance: .
CDR3nt: TGTGCCAGCAGTGCCGCCTATCTTGCTAACACAGATACGCAGTATTTT
CDR3aa: CASSAAYLANTDTQYF

j_gene: TRBJ2-7
len: 13
v_gene: TRBV12-5
d_gene: .
abundance: .
CDR3nt: TGTGCTAGTGGTATCGCACTAGACTACGAGCAGTACTTC
CDR3aa: CASGIALDYEQYF

j_gene: TRBJ2-1
len: 14
v_gene: TRBV7-3
d_gene: .
abundance: .
CDR3nt: TGTGCCAGCAGCTTACAAACTATCGGCAATGAGCAGTTCTTC
CDR3aa: CASSLQTIGNEQFF

j_gene: TRBJ1-6
len: 15
v_gene: TRBV7-9
d_gene: TRBD1
abundance: .
CDR3nt: TGTGCCAGCAGGCCGGCGGGCCCAGGGGGTTCACCCCTCCACTTT
CDR3aa: CASRPAGPGGSPLHF

j_gene: TRBJ2-7
len: 17
v_gene: TRBV2
d_gene: .
abundance: .
CDR3nt: TGTGCCAGCAGTGTAGTTGGGGGGTCTCGCGCTACTGGGGAGCAGTACTTC
CDR3aa: CASSVVGGSRATGEQYF

j_gene: TRBJ1-3
len: 13
v_gene: TRBV7-8
d_gene: .
abundance: .
CDR3nt: TGTGCCAGCAGCTTAGGCCAGGGAAACACCATATATTTT
CDR3aa: CASSLGQGNTIYF

j_gene: TRBJ2-3
len: 13
v_gene: TRBV7-2
d_gene: .
abundance: .
CDR3nt: TGTGCCTCAAAGGGGGGGTTTCGAGATACGCAGTATTTT
CDR3aa: CASKGGFRDTQYF

j_gene: TRBJ1-6
len: 14
v_gene: TRBV5-1
d_gene: .
abundance: .
CDR3nt: TGCGCCAGCAGCTCGACAGCCTATAATTCACCCCTCCACTTT
CDR3aa: CASSSTAYNSPLHF

j_gene: TRBJ1-6
len: 15
v_gene: TRBV19
d_gene: TRBD1
abundance: .
CDR3nt: TGTGCCGCCTCGTGGACAGGTCGGTCTAATTCACCCCTCCACTTT
CDR3aa: CAASWTGRSNSPLHF

j_gene: TRBJ2-1
len: 16
v_gene: TRBV10-3
d_gene: .
abundance: .
CDR3nt: TGTGCCATCAGTGAGTCGGCCCTTCTGGCCTACAATGAGCAGTTCTTC
CDR3aa: CAISESALLAYNEQFF

j_gene: TRBJ1-5
len: 16
v_gene: TRBV28
d_gene: TRBD1
abundance: .
CDR3nt: TGTGCCAGCAGTTTATTTCCAGGGGGAAGGCATCAGCCCCAGCATTTT
CDR3aa: CASSLFPGGRHQPQHF

j_gene: TRBJ1-2
len: 11
v_gene: TRBV6-2/TRBV6-3
d_gene: .
abundance: .
CDR3nt: TGTGCCAGCAGTTACTCGAGAAGCTACACCTTC
CDR3aa: CASSYSRSYTF

j_gene: TRBJ1-6
len: 14
v_gene: TRBV15
d_gene: .
abundance: .
CDR3nt: TGTGCCACCAGCAGAACCCAACAGGGTGAACCCCTCCACTTT
CDR3aa: CATSRTQQGEPLHF

j_gene: TRBJ1-4
len: 14
v_gene: TRBV27
d_gene: .
abundance: .
CDR3nt: TGTGCCAGCAGTAATCAGGCGCATAATGAAAAACTGTTTTTT
CDR3aa: CASSNQAHNEKLFF

j_gene: TRBJ2-2
len: 15
v_gene: TRBV18
d_gene: .
abundance: .
CDR3nt: TGTGCCAGCTCACAGCTACAGGTGGAGACCGGGGAGCTGTTTTTT
CDR3aa: CASSQLQVETGELFF

j_gene: TRBJ2-5
len: 16
v_gene: TRBV6-2/TRBV6-3
d_gene: .
abundance: .
CDR3nt: TGTGCCAGCAGTTACTCCTTCCAGGGCGGCCAAGAGACCCAGTACTTC
CDR3aa: CASSYSFQGGQETQYF

j_gene: TRBJ1-1
len: 15
v_gene: TRBV6-5
d_gene: TRBD1
abundance: .
CDR3nt: TGTGCCAGCAGTTACGGAGACAGGGTGAACACTGAAGCTTTCTTT
CDR3aa: CASSYGDRVNTEAFF

j_gene: TRBJ1-1
len: 12
v_gene: TRBV12-3/TRBV12-4
d_gene: TRBD1
abundance: few
CDR3nt: TGTGCCAGCAGTCCGGACAGGTTTGAAGCTTTCTTT
CDR3aa: CASSPDRFEAFF

j_gene: TRBJ2-7
len: 15
v_gene: TRBV10-1
d_gene: TRBD2
abundance: .
CDR3nt: TGCGCCAGCAGAGAGGCGGGAGGGTCCCCGTACGAGCAGTACTTC
CDR3aa: CASREAGGSPYEQYF

j_gene: TRBJ2-2
len: 17
v_gene: TRBV4-1
d_gene: TRBD2
abundance: medium-sized
CDR3nt: TGCGCCAGCAGACTGGGGGCTAGCGGGAGGATCACCGGGGAGCTGTTTTTT
CDR3aa: CASRLGASGRITGELFF

j_gene: TRBJ1-2
len: 13
v_gene: TRBV29-1
d_gene: TRBD1
abundance: .
CDR3nt: TGCAGCGTTACCGGGACAGGGGTAGCTGGCTACACCTTC
CDR3aa: CSVTGTGVAGYTF

j_gene: TRBJ1-6
len: 14
v_gene: TRBV28
d_gene: .
abundance: .
CDR3nt: TGTGCCAGCAGTTTACGAACAGCTAATTCACCCCTCCACTTT
CDR3aa: CASSLRTANSPLHF